The sample holds a few counts of the clone carrying this TCR beta chain. Germline V gives CDR1 MNHNS, CDR2 SASEGT. The length of the CDR3 is 13 residues. V was clipped by 1 base and J by 10 bases, with 14 bases between them. Patients had received no treatment of any kind before thyroid surgery. The record originates from a study of metastatic and nonmetastatic thyroid tumors. Study-level background: Repertoires from blood and tumor or nodule tissue of malignant and benign thyroid patients were compared.

In the authors' methods: Clinicopathological groups supplied CDR3 differences that were used to build a distant-metastasis classifier for papillary thyroid cancer. TCRdb ran MiXCR on the PCR reads. For this entry, the V and J calls and clone size follow TCRdb and not the study's own pipeline. The data show roughly 20,000 clones, 28% seen once. V gene TRBV6-1 combines with J gene TRBJ2-7, with D hard to call. The source is a male donor with papillary thyroid cancer or a benign thyroid nodule (not recorded which). Some clones in this sample may be carry-over from other donors' samples. Source material: tumor tissue. This CDR3 reads CASSEGADEPQYF. The CDR3 DNA sequence: TGTGCCAGCAGTGAAGGGGCGGACGAACCACAGTACTTC.